A selection of T cell receptor beta chains follows, all from one sample in a study of blood T cell repertoires in COVID-19. TCRdb's copy holds only in-frame clones and misses some; the assay was immunoSEQ multiplex PCR. The top ten clones hold 20% to 25% of a sample with approximately 100,000 clones, around 84% of them seen once. Source material: peripheral blood. The receptors originated from a man in his 60s with acute or convalescent COVID-19. The CDR3 runs from the conserved cysteine through the conserved F or W. D genes are given only for firm matches. Clone sizes are given selectively: once, few, many, or a class where the clone is expanded.

D: -
J: TRBJ1-3
size: -
V: TRBV19
CDR3: CASSTPRQFSGNTIYF
DNA: TGTGCCAGTAGTACCCCCAGACAGTTCTCTGGAAACACCATATATTTT

D: -
J: TRBJ2-2
size: -
V: TRBV7-2
CDR3: CASSFRGGQNTGELFF
DNA: TGTGCCAGCAGCTTTAGAGGGGGACAGAACACCGGGGAGCTGTTTTTT

D: TRBD1
J: TRBJ1-1
size: -
V: TRBV10-1
CDR3: CASQDDRGTEAFF
DNA: TGCGCCAGCCAAGACGACAGGGGAACTGAAGCTTTCTTT

D: -
J: TRBJ1-1
size: -
V: TRBV6-5
CDR3: CASTRGGEAFF
DNA: TGTGCCAGCACTCGGGGAGGGGAAGCTTTCTTT

D: -
J: TRBJ1-5
size: -
V: TRBV4-3
CDR3: CASSQVLGGRGNQPQHF
DNA: TGCGCCAGCAGCCAAGTATTGGGGGGACGGGGCAATCAGCCCCAGCATTTT

D: -
J: TRBJ1-5
size: -
V: TRBV7-2
CDR3: CASSLDGDVNQPQHF
DNA: TGTGCCAGCAGCTTAGACGGAGACGTCAATCAGCCCCAGCATTTT

D: -
J: TRBJ1-4
size: few
V: TRBV6-5
CDR3: CASLPAQGYEKLFF
DNA: TGTGCCAGCCTCCCAGCGCAGGGGTATGAAAAACTGTTTTTT

D: -
J: TRBJ1-2
size: few
V: TRBV24-1
CDR3: CATSDYTGLYGYTF
DNA: TGTGCCACCAGTGATTACACAGGGTTGTATGGCTACACCTTC

D: TRBD1
J: TRBJ2-2
size: -
V: TRBV5-6
CDR3: CASSAGTGVTGELFF
DNA: TGTGCCAGCAGCGCCGGGACAGGGGTCACCGGGGAGCTGTTTTTT

D: -
J: TRBJ2-1
size: -
V: TRBV7-2
CDR3: CASSLGTGSGNEQFF
DNA: TGTGCCAGCAGCCTCGGTACAGGGTCGGGGAATGAGCAGTTCTTC

D: TRBD2
J: TRBJ2-2
size: -
V: TRBV24-1
CDR3: CATSDPGLASGELFF
DNA: TGTGCCACCAGTGACCCGGGACTAGCGTCCGGGGAGCTGTTTTTT

D: TRBD1
J: TRBJ1-4
size: -
V: TRBV28
CDR3: CASTAGGRTNEKLFF
DNA: TGTGCCAGCACGGCAGGGGGCCGTACTAATGAAAAACTGTTTTTT

D: -
J: TRBJ2-3
size: -
V: TRBV1
CDR3: CTSSLSPYTDTQYF
DNA: TGCACCAGCAGCCTCTCCCCGTACACAGATACGCAGTATTTT

D: -
J: TRBJ1-6
size: -
V: TRBV4-3
CDR3: CASSQAGGGYNSPLHF
DNA: TGCGCCAGCAGCCAAGCGGGGGGGGGATATAATTCACCCCTCCACTTT

D: -
J: TRBJ1-5
size: -
V: TRBV29-1
CDR3: CSVGDNSNQPQHF
DNA: TGCAGCGTAGGAGATAATAGCAATCAGCCCCAGCATTTT

D: TRBD2
J: TRBJ2-3
size: -
V: TRBV7-8
CDR3: CASSQVGQRGDPTDTQYF
DNA: TGTGCCAGCAGCCAAGTGGGACAGCGGGGGGATCCCACAGATACGCAGTATTTT

D: -
J: TRBJ2-4
size: -
V: TRBV19
CDR3: CASSDRHKNIQYF
DNA: TGTGCCAGTAGTGACAGACACAAAAACATTCAGTACTTC

D: -
J: TRBJ1-2
size: -
V: TRBV7-8
CDR3: CASSLESTHGYTF
DNA: TGTGCCAGCAGCTTAGAGTCAACTCATGGCTACACCTTC

D: TRBD2
J: TRBJ2-1
size: -
V: TRBV27
CDR3: CASNPLAGGRYNEQFF
DNA: TGTGCCAGCAACCCCCTAGCGGGGGGCCGATACAATGAGCAGTTCTTC

D: TRBD1
J: TRBJ1-6
size: -
V: TRBV14
CDR3: CASSNRGSYNSPLHF
DNA: TGTGCCAGCAGCAACAGGGGATCCTATAATTCACCCCTCCACTTT

D: -
J: TRBJ1-6
size: -
V: TRBV3-1/TRBV3-2
CDR3: CASSNNWRGSNSPLHF
DNA: TGTGCCAGCAGCAACAACTGGAGGGGCTCTAATTCACCCCTCCACTTT

D: TRBD1
J: TRBJ1-2
size: -
V: TRBV27
CDR3: CASSADRDSYGYTF
DNA: TGTGCCAGCAGTGCGGACAGGGATAGTTATGGCTACACCTTC

D: -
J: TRBJ1-4
size: -
V: TRBV3-1/TRBV3-2
CDR3: CASGRVDLGEKLFF
DNA: TGTGCCAGCGGGCGGGTGGATTTAGGGGAAAAACTGTTTTTT

D: TRBD1
J: TRBJ2-7
size: -
V: TRBV10-3
CDR3: CAISPGTGTYEQYF
DNA: TGTGCCATCAGTCCCGGGACAGGGACCTACGAGCAGTACTTC

D: -
J: TRBJ1-5
size: -
V: TRBV9
CDR3: CASSVDYSNQPQHF
DNA: TGTGCCAGCAGCGTAGATTATAGCAATCAGCCCCAGCATTTT

D: -
J: TRBJ1-2
size: once
V: TRBV6-5
CDR3: CASSPLGGPKYGYTF
DNA: TGTGCCAGCAGTCCCTTGGGGGGGCCGAAATATGGCTACACCTTC